The following is a T cell receptor beta chain sequence with its context. These data belong to a study of blood T cells in healthy people across ages. Through a sample-barcoded 5' primer and a J-beta primer mix, a second PCR was run for 7 to 11 cycles. MiXCR, run by TCRdb on the 5' RACE reads, gives a single entry per CDR3 protein. The sample holds roughly 1.5 million distinct CDR3 sequences, approximately 39% seen once. This TCR was recovered from a woman in her late teens or twenties in good health. Input material: blood.

The CDR3 region has the DNA TGCGCCAGCAGCGGTTTCTCCATCGGGGAGACCCAGTACTTC. Protein sequence: CASSGFSIGETQYF. This sequence joins TRBV5-1 and TRBJ2-7; D not resolved. TRBJ2-5 matches the DNA end more closely, so the J call is doubtful. Per germline, CDR1 SGHRS and CDR2 YFSETQ. The CDR3 spans 14 residues.